Shown below are 17 T cell receptor beta chains from a single sample sequenced in a study of T cells in Graves' hyperthyroidism and ophthalmopathy. RNA transcripts gave rise to amplified TCR beta CDR3 regions. Researchers ran a first-round RT-PCR on the TCR CDR3 using the HTBI primer set. TCRdb passed the multiplex PCR reads through MiXCR, listing each CDR3 protein once. The sample yields about 320,000 distinct CDR3 sequences, 16% seen once. Sequenced: blood. These receptors were obtained from a young man with Graves' hyperthyroidism.

At least ten counts were recorded for this clonotype. The chain links TRBV6-1 to TRBJ1-6; D remains ambiguous. The length of the CDR3 is 15 residues. The germline gives CDR1 MNHNS, CDR2 SASEGT. V dropped 5 bases and J dropped 11 bases, with 19 bases sitting between them. The CDR3 nucleotides are TGTGCCAGCAGTTTGACCGATCCCGGTAGGACACCCCTCCACTTT. Translated, it gives CASSLTDPGRTPLHF.

This clonotype was counted ten times or more. V gene TRBV10-3 combines with J gene TRBJ2-2, with a weak D call TRBD1 (6 bases). CDR1 is ENHRY and CDR2 is SYGVKD in the germline V gene. The CDR3 runs to 20 residues. Trimming left V 0 bases short and J 2 bases short, with 22 bases between. The CDR3 nucleotides are TGTGCCATCAGTGAGTCACAGGGCAAACGGTCCCGGGGTAACACCGGGGAGCTGTTTTTT. It translates to CAISESQGKRSRGNTGELFF.

This clonotype occurred many times. V usage is TRBV12-3 or TRBV12-4 and J usage is TRBJ1-1; TRBD1 matches at 7 bases. This CDR3 comprises 16 residues. With 5 bases clipped from V and 5 bases from J, the junction kept 14 bases outside the gene matches. As DNA, the CDR3 is TGTGCCAGCAGTACTAGGGGGCGGGGCCGGGGGACTGAAGCTTTCTTT. Translation gives CASSTRGRGRGTEAFF.

The sample holds many counts of this clonotype. The chain recombines TRBV11-3 with TRBJ2-3; possibly TRBD2 for D (6 bases). In germline, CDR1 is SGHNT, CDR2 YENEEA. Trimming stripped 0 bases from V and 1 base from J, with 14 bases between. This CDR3 is built from 17 residues. The CDR3 loop reads CASSLDTPSEGTDTQYF. The CDR3 bases are TGTGCCAGCAGCTTAGATACCCCTAGCGAGGGCACAGATACGCAGTATTTT.

The rearrangement links TRBV20-1 to TRBJ2-3, with TRBD2 matching over 10 bases. V gave up 5 bases and J gave up 5 bases; unmatched junction bases: 13. CDR1 DFQATT and CDR2 SNEGSKA come from the germline V gene (reference sequence). This CDR3 spans 16 amino acids. CDR3 bases: TGCAGTGCTGGACCATGGGGGCTAGCGGGGGAAGATACGCAGTATTTT. Amino acid sequence: CSAGPWGLAGEDTQYF.

This clonotype was recorded at least ten times. The genes are TRBV27 and TRBJ2-2, with 7 nucleotides matching TRBD1. CDR1 MNHEY and CDR2 SMNVEV come from the germline V gene (reference sequence). The V and J ends lost 5 bases and 2 bases, in that order; junction bases with no gene match: 8. The CDR3 extends over 16 amino acids. The CDR3 DNA reads TGTGCCAGCAGTAATCGACAGGGAGCTAACACCGGGGAGCTGTTTTTT. Encoded protein: CASSNRQGANTGELFF.

This clonotype has a handful of counts. J is TRBJ2-1 and V is TRBV12-3 or TRBV12-4, with D unclear. V lost 5 bases to trimming and J lost 8 bases, with 10 bases between them. The CDR3 loop spans 12 amino acids. The CDR3 nucleotides are TGTGCCAGCAGTCCCAGTTTCCATGAGCAGTTCTTC. Amino acid sequence: CASSPSFHEQFF.

This clonotype was seen many times. This sequence joins TRBV2 and TRBJ2-7, with D perhaps TRBD2 (6 bases). CDR1 is SNHLY, CDR2 FYNNEI, per germline. Trimming took off 9 bases at V and 6 bases at J, with 18 bases between the two ends. The CDR3 has 13 residues. The CDR3 DNA follows: TGTGCCAGTCGGGTGTTCGCGGGGCCCGAGCAGTACTTC. Its translation is CASRVFAGPEQYF.

This clonotype has a count of ten or more. J is TRBJ1-2 and V is TRBV13; weak D call: TRBD1 (5 bases). The CDR3 has 13 residues. Germline V gene sequence: CDR1 PRHDT, CDR2 FYEKMQ (reference sequence). Between the trimmed V and J ends, which lost 4 bases and 8 bases, there was a span of 14 bases. As DNA, the CDR3 is TGTGCCAGCAGCTCCGGGGGGTCGTCGGGCTACACCTTC. Translated, it gives CASSSGGSSGYTF. The complete variable domain, with remaining parts taken from reference TRBV13 and TRBJ1-2, reads AAGVIQSPRHLIKEKRETATLKCYPIPRHDTVYWYQQGPGQDPQFLISFYEKMQSDKGSIPDRFSAQQFSDYHSELNMSSLELGDSALYFCASSSGGSSGYTFGSGTRLTVV.

The sample holds many counts of this clonotype. The chain has TRBV6-1 and TRBJ2-5; TRBD2 matches at 15 bases. The length of the CDR3 is 18 residues. With V trimmed by 5 bases and J by 5 bases, 12 bases remained unmatched. In germline, CDR1 is MNHNS, CDR2 SASEGT. The CDR3 region has the DNA TGTGCCAGCAGTTACACGGGACTAGCGGGAGGTTTCTATGAGACCCAGTACTTC. Its translation is CASSYTGLAGGFYETQYF.

In its sample, this clonotype was seen many times. The chain recombines TRBV27 with TRBJ2-7, with a tentative D call TRBD2 (6 bases). There are 15 residues in the CDR3. With 3 bases removed from V and 3 bases from J, the gap between germline ends came to 15 bases. Germline V CDR1 and CDR2: MNHEY, SMNVEV (reference sequence). CDR3 in amino acids: CASSLWTGAGYEQYF. DNA for the CDR3: TGTGCCAGCAGTTTGTGGACGGGAGCCGGCTACGAGCAGTACTTC.

This clonotype was recorded many times. The chain is built from TRBV7-9 and TRBJ1-2; D not certain. CDR3 length: 12 residues. Germline V gene lookup returns CDR1 SEHNR and CDR2 FQNEAQ (reference sequence). The V end was cut by 5 bases, the J end by 8 bases, with 12 bases between. CDR3 coding DNA: TGTGCCAGCAGCCATTGGACGGGCGGCTACACCTTC. It codes for CASSHWTGGYTF.

Many counts were recorded for this clonotype. V and J are TRBV20-1 and TRBJ1-1, with D possibly being TRBD1 (5 bases). The CDR3 sequence is 10 residues long. CDR1 is DFQATT and CDR2 is SNEGSKA in the germline V gene (reference sequence). The CDR3 DNA follows: TGCAGGCCGGGGGATGCTGAAGCTTTCTTT. Its protein is CRPGDAEAFF.

The chain links TRBV2 to TRBJ1-1; D call uncertain. Trimming took 3 bases from V and 8 from J, leaving 7 bases between them. Germline V CDR1 and CDR2: SNHLY, FYNNEI. There are 11 residues in the CDR3. The CDR3 DNA reads TGTGCCAGCAGTGAGGGGAGGGAAGCTTTCTTT. Translated: CASSEGREAFF.

There are many counts of this clonotype. The chain couples TRBV20-1 to TRBJ2-7, with D uncertain. Deletions cut 0 bases from V and 3 bases from J, with 9 bases between. The CDR3 sequence is 13 residues long. Germline V lookup: CDR1 DFQATT, CDR2 SNEGSKA (reference sequence). The CDR3 here is CSARDGLVYEQYF. For the CDR3, the DNA is TGCAGTGCTAGAGACGGGCTGGTCTACGAGCAGTACTTC.

This clonotype was observed at least ten times. The chain uses TRBV3-1 and TRBJ2-7, with D perhaps being TRBD1 or TRBD2 (5 bases each). The CDR3 is 12 residues long. V lost 1 base, J lost 6 bases, and 7 bases lay in between. CDR1 and CDR2 (germline): LGHDT, YNNKEL (reference sequence). In nucleotides, the CDR3 is TGTGCCAGCAGCCAAGGAGGGGTCGAGCAGTACTTC. The encoded protein is CASSQGGVEQYF.

Points on this clonotype: A much larger clonotype is one base distant, so this may be a read error. The CDR3 reads CATSHGAGRYEQYF. The DNA for the CDR3 is TGCGCCACTAGCCATGGTGCGGGGAGATACGAGCAGTACTTC. V is TRBV5-1 and J is TRBJ2-7; D may be TRBD2 (6 bases). The ends were cut back, 9 bases at V and 4 bases at J, with 20 bases in the middle. The CDR3 is 14 amino acids. The germline V gene encodes CDR1 SGHRS and CDR2 YFSETQ.